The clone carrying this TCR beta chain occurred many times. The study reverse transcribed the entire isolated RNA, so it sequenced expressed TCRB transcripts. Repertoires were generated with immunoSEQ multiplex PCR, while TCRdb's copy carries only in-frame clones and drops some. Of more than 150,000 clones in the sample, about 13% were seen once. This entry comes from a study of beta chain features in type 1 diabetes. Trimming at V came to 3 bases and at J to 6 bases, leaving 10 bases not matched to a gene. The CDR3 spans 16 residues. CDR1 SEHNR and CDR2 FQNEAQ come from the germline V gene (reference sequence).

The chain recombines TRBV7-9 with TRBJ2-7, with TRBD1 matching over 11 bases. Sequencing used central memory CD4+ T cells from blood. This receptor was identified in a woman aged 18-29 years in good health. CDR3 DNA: TGTGCCAGCAGCTTTAGTGCGGACAGGGGGCATCGCGAGCAGTACTTC. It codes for CASSFSADRGHREQYF.